One sample yielded the 18 T cell receptor beta chains listed below, sequenced in a study of identical twins. TCRdb itself ran the 5' RACE reads through MiXCR, one entry per CDR3 protein. The table has about 460,000 distinct CDR3 sequences, 12% to 15% seen once; the top ten hold about 0.54%. These sequences were also reported in another study, on yellow fever vaccine responses in identical twins.

Material: CD4+ T cells sorted from blood. These receptors all stem from a woman aged 18-29 years in good health.

The J gene is TRBJ2-4, the V gene TRBV20-1; D remains unclear. CDR1 is DFQATT and CDR2 is SNEGSKA in the germline V gene (reference sequence). The CDR3 loop spans 15 amino acids. The V end was cut by 0 bases, the J end by 1 base, with 10 bases between. The CDR3, as DNA: TGCAGTGCTAGAGATCCTAGTGAGGCCAAAAACATTCAGTACTTC. This sequence encodes CSARDPSEAKNIQYF.

The chain links TRBV4-1 to TRBJ2-2; D possibly corresponds to TRBD2 (6 bases). Trimming took off 4 bases at V and 9 bases at J, with 15 bases between the two ends. This CDR3 contains 14 residues. Germline loops: CDR1 MGHRA, CDR2 YSYEKL. CDR3 bases: TGCGCCAGCAGCCCGGTGCGGGGCCCCCGGGAGCTGTTTTTT. Translating it yields CASSPVRGPRELFF.

This clonotype turned up a few times. This rearrangement joins TRBV7-3 to TRBJ2-6, with D perhaps given as TRBD1 or TRBD2 (5 bases each). Germline CDR1 reads SGHTA; CDR2 reads FQGTGA. CDR3 size: 16 residues. The ends were cut back, 5 bases at V and 0 bases at J, with 11 bases in the middle. The DNA of the CDR3 is TGTGCCAGCAGCCCCTCGGGACGCTCTGGGGCCAACGTCCTGACTTTC. Protein sequence: CASSPSGRSGANVLTF.

The V gene is TRBV7-2, the J gene TRBJ2-4; D remains unclear. Trimming removed 1 base at V and 6 bases at J, with 13 bases between. The germline V gene encodes CDR1 SGHTA and CDR2 FQGNSA. The CDR3 runs 15 residues. The CDR3 DNA sequence: TGTGCCAGCAGCTTAGTGGTAGGGAAGGGAAACATTCAGTACTTC. Encoded protein: CASSLVVGKGNIQYF.

This clonotype was counted only a few times. This chain links TRBV4-2 with TRBJ2-1; D is unclear. The CDR3 length is 14 residues. The ends were cut back, 1 base at V and 1 base at J, with 5 bases in the middle. Germline lookup yields CDR1 LGHNA and CDR2 YNFKEQ. The CDR3 protein is CASSQVLSYNEQFF. The CDR3 DNA follows: TGTGCCAGCAGCCAAGTACTGTCCTACAATGAGCAGTTCTTC.

This clonotype was detected a few times. The V gene is TRBV30, the J gene TRBJ2-4; no clear D gene. CDR1 and CDR2 from the germline V gene are GTSNPN and SVGIG (reference sequence). The CDR3 is 14 residues long. V was clipped by 1 base and J by 1 base, with 8 bases between them. CDR3 sequence: CAWSGQSAKNIQYF. CDR3 nucleotide sequence: TGTGCCTGGAGTGGTCAGTCCGCCAAAAACATTCAGTACTTC.

In this sample, this clonotype turned up a few times. J is TRBJ1-1 and V is TRBV7-2, with a tentative D call TRBD1 (5 bases). The germline V gene has CDR1 SGHTA and CDR2 FQGNSA. The CDR3 is 14 residues long. V was pared by 0 bases and J by 7 bases, with 12 bases between. CDR3 residues: CASSLASQGLEAFF. The CDR3 region has the DNA TGTGCCAGCAGCTTAGCGAGCCAGGGTCTTGAAGCTTTCTTT.

This clonotype was picked up a small number of times. The V call is TRBV12-3 or TRBV12-4, the J call TRBJ2-7, with D possibly TRBD1 on 5 matching bases. This CDR3 is built from 14 residues. Trimming stripped 4 bases from V and 2 bases from J, with 12 bases between. CDR3 nucleotides: TGTGCCAGCAGTTCTCACGACAGACCCTACGAGCAGTACTTC. Protein: CASSSHDRPYEQYF.

This clonotype was seen a few times. This rearrangement joins TRBV20-1 to TRBJ1-6, with D perhaps TRBD1 (6 bases). Trimming stripped 7 bases from V and 5 bases from J, with 21 bases between. Germline values: CDR1 DFQATT, CDR2 SNEGSKA (reference sequence). CDR3 size: 16 residues. The CDR3 loop reads CSVRGGVQLNNSPLHF. Here the CDR3 DNA reads TGCAGTGTACGAGGGGGGGTACAGCTGAATAATTCACCCCTCCACTTT.

This chain uses TRBV4-2 with TRBJ2-7; 10 bases are shared with TRBD2. J was trimmed by 6 bases and V by 0 bases; bases with no gene match: 8. Germline V gene data show CDR1 as LGHNA and CDR2 as YNFKEQ. The CDR3 covers 16 residues. The CDR3 loop reads CASSQDRLAGEGEQYF. For the CDR3, the DNA is TGTGCCAGCAGCCAAGATCGGCTAGCGGGAGAAGGCGAGCAGTACTTC.

This clonotype has just a few counts. V gene TRBV29-1 combines with J gene TRBJ2-5; D possibly corresponds to TRBD2 (5 bases). This CDR3 region has 12 residues. CDR1 and CDR2 from the germline V gene are SQVTM and ANQGSEA. Deletions cut 7 bases from V and 2 bases from J, with 11 bases between. The CDR3 bases are TGCAGCGCCCATAGAGGGCAAGAGACCCAGTACTTC. It codes for CSAHRGQETQYF.

Many counts were recorded for this clonotype. The chain joins TRBV12-3 or TRBV12-4 to TRBJ2-2, with D uncertain. V was clipped by 7 bases and J by 0 bases, with 6 bases between them. The CDR3 spans 13 residues. The CDR3 nucleotides are TGTGCCAGCACCTACCCGAACACCGGGGAGCTGTTTTTT. Translated, it gives CASTYPNTGELFF.

CDR3 in amino acids: CSAARRGPVYNEQFF. CDR3 bases: TGCAGTGCTGCCCGGCGGGGGCCGGTATACAATGAGCAGTTCTTC. The chain uses TRBV20-1 and TRBJ2-1; D is perhaps TRBD2 (7 bases). In germline, CDR1 is DFQATT, CDR2 SNEGSKA (reference sequence). The CDR3 covers 15 residues. Trimming pared 5 bases from V and 4 bases from J, leaving 18 bases between.

The table lists this clonotype with many counts. The chain uses TRBV5-1 and TRBJ2-7, with D possibly matching TRBD2 (6 bases). This CDR3 comprises 15 residues. V dropped 0 bases and J dropped 5 bases, with 15 bases sitting between them. Per the germline V gene, CDR1 is SGHRS and CDR2 is YFSETQ. Here the CDR3 reads CASSLAGGSIHEQYF. The CDR3 DNA sequence: TGCGCCAGCAGCTTGGCCGGGGGTAGTATCCACGAGCAGTACTTC. The variable domain in full, completed from reference TRBV5-1 and TRBJ2-7, reads KAGVTQTPRYLIKTRGQQVTLSCSPISGHRSVSWYQQTPGQGLQFLFEYFSETQRNKGNFPGRFSGRQFSNSRSEMNVSTLELGDSALYLCASSLAGGSIHEQYFGPGTRLTVT.

This clonotype turned up a few times. This chain uses TRBV4-3 with TRBJ2-7; 10 nucleotides align to TRBD1. CDR3 length: 17 residues. The ends lost 3 bases at V and 2 bases at J; junction bases unmatched: 10. Germline V CDR1 and CDR2: LGHNA, YSLEER. The CDR3 sequence is CASSQGLPGQGTYEQYF. The CDR3 nucleotides read TGCGCCAGCAGCCAGGGTCTTCCGGGACAGGGGACCTACGAGCAGTACTTC.

This chain joins TRBV20-1 and TRBJ2-7; D remains unclear. Between the trimmed V and J ends, which lost 1 base and 6 bases, there was a span of 7 bases. Germline V CDR1 and CDR2: DFQATT, SNEGSKA (reference sequence). CDR3 length: 11 amino acids. CDR3 loop: CSARVTTEQYF. The DNA of the CDR3 is TGCAGTGCTAGAGTTACCACCGAGCAGTACTTC.

The gene calls are TRBV20-1 and TRBJ2-3, with TRBD1 matching over 9 bases. This CDR3 region has 14 residues. J gave up 3 bases and V 4 bases, and 5 bases lay outside the gene matches. CDR1 is DFQATT, CDR2 SNEGSKA, per germline (reference sequence). This chain's CDR3 is CSATGQGRTDTQYF. CDR3 in DNA: TGCAGTGCTACGGGACAGGGTAGGACAGATACGCAGTATTTT.

The CDR3 is CSVGKRGRTYEQYF. In DNA form, the CDR3 reads TGCAGCGTTGGGAAGCGGGGAAGAACCTACGAGCAGTACTTC. The J gene is TRBJ2-7, the V gene TRBV29-1; TRBD2 aligns across 7 bases. Trimming took 4 bases from V and 2 from J; bases not matched to a gene: 8. The CDR3 totals 14 residues. CDR1 is SQVTM and CDR2 is ANQGSEA in the germline V gene.